The sequence of this T cell receptor beta chain was determined in a study of T cell responses to AZD1222 COVID-19 vaccine. The data were produced by immunoSEQ multiplex PCR, yet TCRdb's version contains in-frame clones alone and is incomplete. The sample contains 110,000 to 150,000 clones, over 75% of which appear only once. CDR1 is MGHRA, CDR2 YSYEKL, per germline. Between the trimmed V and J ends, which lost 4 bases and 0 bases, there was a span of 20 bases. This CDR3 is 18 amino acids long. The V call is TRBV4-1, the J call TRBJ2-3, with a tentative D call TRBD2 (5 bases). The clonotype comes from an adult in good health. The starting material was peripheral blood, obtained on day 0 of AZD1222 vaccination. CDR3 nucleotides: TGCGCCAGCAGCCTCAAGAGTTATTGGCGGGTTAGCACAGATACGCAGTATTTT. Protein sequence: CASSLKSYWRVSTDTQYF.